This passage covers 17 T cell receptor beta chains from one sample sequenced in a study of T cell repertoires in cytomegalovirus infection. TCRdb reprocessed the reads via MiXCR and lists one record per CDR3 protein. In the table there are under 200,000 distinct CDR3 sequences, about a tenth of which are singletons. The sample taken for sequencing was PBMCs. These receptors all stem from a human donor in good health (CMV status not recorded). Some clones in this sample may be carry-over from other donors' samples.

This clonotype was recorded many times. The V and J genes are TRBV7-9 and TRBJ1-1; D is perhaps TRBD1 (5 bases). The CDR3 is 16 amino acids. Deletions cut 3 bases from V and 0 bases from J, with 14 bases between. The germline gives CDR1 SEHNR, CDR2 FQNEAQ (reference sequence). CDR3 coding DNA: TGTGCCAGCAGCTTGACCGGACATTCCATGAACACTGAAGCTTTCTTT. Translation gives CASSLTGHSMNTEAFF.

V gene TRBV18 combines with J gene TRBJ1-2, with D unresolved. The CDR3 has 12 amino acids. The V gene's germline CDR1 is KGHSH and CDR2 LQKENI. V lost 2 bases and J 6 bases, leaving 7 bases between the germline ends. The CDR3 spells CASSPKKDGYTF. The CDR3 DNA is TGTGCCAGCTCACCAAAAAAAGATGGCTACACCTTC.

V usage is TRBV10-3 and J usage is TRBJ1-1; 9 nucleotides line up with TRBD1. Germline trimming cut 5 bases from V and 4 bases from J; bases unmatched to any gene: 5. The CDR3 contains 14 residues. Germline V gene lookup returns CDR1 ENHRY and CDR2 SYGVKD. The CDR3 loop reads CAISPGTGFTEAFF. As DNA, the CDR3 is TGTGCCATCAGTCCCGGGACAGGGTTCACTGAAGCTTTCTTT.

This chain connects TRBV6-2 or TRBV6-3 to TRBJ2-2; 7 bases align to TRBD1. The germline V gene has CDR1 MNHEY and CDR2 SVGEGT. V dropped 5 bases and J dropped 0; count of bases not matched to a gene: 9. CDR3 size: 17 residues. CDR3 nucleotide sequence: TGTGCCAGCAGTCAAAGGGGGCAGGGGGCGAACACCGGGGAGCTGTTTTTT. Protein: CASSQRGQGANTGELFF.

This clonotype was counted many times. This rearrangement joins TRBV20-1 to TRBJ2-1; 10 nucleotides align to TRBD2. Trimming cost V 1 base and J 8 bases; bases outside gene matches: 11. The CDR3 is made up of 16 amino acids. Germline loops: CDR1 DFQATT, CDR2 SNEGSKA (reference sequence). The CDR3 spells CSARVGASGSVYEQFF. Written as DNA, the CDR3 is TGCAGTGCTAGAGTAGGGGCTAGCGGGAGTGTGTATGAGCAGTTCTTC.

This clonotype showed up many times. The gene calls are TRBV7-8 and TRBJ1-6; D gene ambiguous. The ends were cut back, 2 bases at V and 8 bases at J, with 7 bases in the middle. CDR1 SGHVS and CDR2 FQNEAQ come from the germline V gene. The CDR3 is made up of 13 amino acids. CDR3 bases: TGTGCCAGCAGCTTACGTCGGGATTCACCCCTCCACTTT. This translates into CASSLRRDSPLHF.

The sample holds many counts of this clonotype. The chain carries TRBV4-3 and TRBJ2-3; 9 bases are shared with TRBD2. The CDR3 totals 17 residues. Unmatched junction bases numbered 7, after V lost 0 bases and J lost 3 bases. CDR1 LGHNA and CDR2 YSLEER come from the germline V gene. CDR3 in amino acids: CASSQDPSGDLTDTQYF. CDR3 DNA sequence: TGCGCCAGCAGCCAAGATCCTAGCGGGGACTTAACAGATACGCAGTATTTT.

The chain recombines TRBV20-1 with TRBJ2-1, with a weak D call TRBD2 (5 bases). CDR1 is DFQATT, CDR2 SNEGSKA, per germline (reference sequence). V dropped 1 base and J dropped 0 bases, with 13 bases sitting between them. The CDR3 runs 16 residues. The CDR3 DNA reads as TGCAGTGCTAGAGGCGGGTCGGGAAGCTCCTACAATGAGCAGTTCTTC. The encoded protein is CSARGGSGSSYNEQFF.

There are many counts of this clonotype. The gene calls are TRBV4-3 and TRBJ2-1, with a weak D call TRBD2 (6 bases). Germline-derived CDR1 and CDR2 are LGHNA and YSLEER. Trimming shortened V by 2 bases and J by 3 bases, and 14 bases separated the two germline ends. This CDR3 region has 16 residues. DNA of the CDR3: TGCGCCAGCAGCCAACGAGCGGAGGAGGGCTACAATGAGCAGTTCTTC. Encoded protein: CASSQRAEEGYNEQFF.

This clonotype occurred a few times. Written as DNA, the CDR3 is TGTGCCAGTAGTATAGGGGGGGCACTCGGGACCGGGGAGCTGTTTTTT. Translation gives CASSIGGALGTGELFF. The chain recombines TRBV19 with TRBJ2-2; possibly TRBD1 or TRBD2 for D (6 bases each). CDR3 size: 16 residues. Germline CDR1 and CDR2: LNHDA and SQIVND (reference sequence). V dropped 1 base and J dropped 5 bases, with 14 bases sitting between them.

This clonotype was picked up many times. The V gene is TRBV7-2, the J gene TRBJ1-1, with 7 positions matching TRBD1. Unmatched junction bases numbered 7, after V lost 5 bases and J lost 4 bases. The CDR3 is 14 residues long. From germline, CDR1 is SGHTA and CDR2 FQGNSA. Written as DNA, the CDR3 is TGTGCCAGCAGCCCGACAGGGAGGGGCACTGAAGCTTTCTTT. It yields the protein CASSPTGRGTEAFF.

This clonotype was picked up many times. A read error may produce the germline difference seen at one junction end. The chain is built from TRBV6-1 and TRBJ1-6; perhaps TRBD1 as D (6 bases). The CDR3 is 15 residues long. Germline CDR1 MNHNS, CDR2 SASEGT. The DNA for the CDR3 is TGTGCCAGCAATGAAGGGAGAGGGGGGGGTCTTCCCCTCCACTTT. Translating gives CASNEGRGGGLPLHF.

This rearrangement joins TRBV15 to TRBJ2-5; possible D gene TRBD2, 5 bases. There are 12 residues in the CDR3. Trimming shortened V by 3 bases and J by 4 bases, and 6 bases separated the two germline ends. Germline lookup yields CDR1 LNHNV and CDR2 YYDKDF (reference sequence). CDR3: CATSSTRETQYF. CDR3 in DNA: TGTGCCACCAGCAGCACTAGAGAGACCCAGTACTTC.

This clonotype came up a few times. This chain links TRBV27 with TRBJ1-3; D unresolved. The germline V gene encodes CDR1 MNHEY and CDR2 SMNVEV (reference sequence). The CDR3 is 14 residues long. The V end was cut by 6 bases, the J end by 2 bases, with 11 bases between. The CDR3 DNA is TGTGCCAGCAGCCTGTCCCGGACTGGAAACACCATATATTTT. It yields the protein CASSLSRTGNTIYF.

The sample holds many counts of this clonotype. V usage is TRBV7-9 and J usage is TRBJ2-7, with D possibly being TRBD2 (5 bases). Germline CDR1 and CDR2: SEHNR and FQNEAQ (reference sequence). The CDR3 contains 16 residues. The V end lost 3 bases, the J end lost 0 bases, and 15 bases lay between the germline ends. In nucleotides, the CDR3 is TGTGCCAGCAGCTTCCCTAAATCTGGAGGCTCCTACGAGCAGTACTTC. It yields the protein CASSFPKSGGSYEQYF. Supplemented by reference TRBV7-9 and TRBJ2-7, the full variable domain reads DTGVSQNPRHKITKRGQNVTFRCDPISEHNRLYWYRQTLGQGPEFLTYFQNEAQLEKSRLLSDRFSAERPKGSFSTLEIQRTEQGDSAMYLCASSFPKSGGSYEQYFGPGTRLTVT.

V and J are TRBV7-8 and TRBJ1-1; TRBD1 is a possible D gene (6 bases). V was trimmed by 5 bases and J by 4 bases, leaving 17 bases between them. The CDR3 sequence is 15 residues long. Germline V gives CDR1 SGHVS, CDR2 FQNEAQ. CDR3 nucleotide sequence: TGTGCCAGCAGCCCCACCGGAGGGGGAGGCACTGAAGCTTTCTTT. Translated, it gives CASSPTGGGGTEAFF.

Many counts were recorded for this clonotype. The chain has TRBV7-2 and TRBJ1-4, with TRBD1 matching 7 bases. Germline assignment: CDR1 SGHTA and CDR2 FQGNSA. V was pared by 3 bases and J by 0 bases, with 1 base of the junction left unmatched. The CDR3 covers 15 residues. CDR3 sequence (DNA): TGTGCCAGCAGCTTGACAGGGACAACTAATGAAAAACTGTTTTTT. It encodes CASSLTGTTNEKLFF.